The clone carrying this T cell receptor beta chain occurred a few times. The antigen remains undetermined. The data derive from a study of response to subunit inactivated influenza vaccine. Study-wide results and limits: Authors suggested each seasonal flu vaccination may recruit only limited numbers of new T cells.

With V trimmed by 1 base and J by 6 bases, 4 bases remained unmatched. Germline V gives CDR1 LGHDT, CDR2 YNNKEL (reference sequence). This CDR3 has 14 amino acids. Using its own MiXCR run on the RT-PCR reads, TCRdb lists one record per CDR3 protein. The sample carries 650,000 to 800,000 distinct CDR3 sequences, more than 11% recorded once. This chain links TRBV3-1 with TRBJ2-3; 7 bases are a match to TRBD1. This TCR came from a middle-aged man who received an inactivated influenza vaccine. The specimen was PBMCs from blood, collected around two weeks before vaccination. CDR3 DNA sequence: TGTGCCAGCAGCCAAGGGCCCAGGGGGGATACGCAGTATTTT. It translates to CASSQGPRGDTQYF.